The T cell receptor (beta chain) described here comes from a study of cytomegalovirus exposure and HLA in healthy donors. Study-level findings and limits: Cytomegalovirus status, reportedly, was diagnosed with high specificity and sensitivity by the classifier. Among immune exposure information, only CMV serostatus was available. Later, an analysis showed that TCR beta chains associated with HLA were more clonally expanded than others that were equally common.

About this clone: The antigen is unknown.

Trimming cost V 3 bases and J 6 bases, with 15 bases left between them. The CDR3 sequence is 15 residues long. Germline loops: CDR1 KGHSH, CDR2 LQKENI. PCR was performed using 60 Vbeta and 13 Jbeta primers. Clones were read by immunoSEQ multiplex PCR, and TCRdb kept only the in-frame ones, dropping some. The table records 200,000 or so clones, around four fifths of them present only once. The sample was PBMCs. The J gene is TRBJ1-5, the V gene TRBV18; tentatively, D is TRBD1 (5 bases). The clonotype was recovered from a woman aged 45-65 years in good health and CMV-seropositive. CDR3 in amino acids: CASSPGGAQRQPQHF. The CDR3 DNA reads TGTGCCAGCTCACCGGGAGGGGCGCAGCGTCAGCCCCAGCATTTT.